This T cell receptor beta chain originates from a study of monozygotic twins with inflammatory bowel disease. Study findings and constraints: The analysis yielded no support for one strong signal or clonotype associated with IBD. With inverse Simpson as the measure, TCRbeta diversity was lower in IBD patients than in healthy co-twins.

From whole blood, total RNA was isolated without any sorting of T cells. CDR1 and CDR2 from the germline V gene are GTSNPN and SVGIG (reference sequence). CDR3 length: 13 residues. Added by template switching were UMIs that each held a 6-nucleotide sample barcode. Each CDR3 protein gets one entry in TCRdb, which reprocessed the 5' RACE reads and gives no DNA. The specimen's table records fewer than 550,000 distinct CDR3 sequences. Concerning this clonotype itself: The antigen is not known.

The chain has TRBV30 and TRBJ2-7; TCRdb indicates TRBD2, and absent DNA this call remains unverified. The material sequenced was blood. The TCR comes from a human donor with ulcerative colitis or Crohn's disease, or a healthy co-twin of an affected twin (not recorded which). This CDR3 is CAWTDGGSEEQYF. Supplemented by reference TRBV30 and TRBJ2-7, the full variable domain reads SQTIHQWPATLVQPVGSPLSLECTVEGTSNPNLYWYRQAAGRGLQLLFYSVGIGQISSEVPQNLSASRPQDRQFILSSKKLLLSDSGFYLCAWTDGGSEEQYFGPGTRLTVT.